This is a list of T cell receptor beta chains from one sample in a study of shared clonotypes between healthy human individuals. TCRdb keeps only in-frame clones here, not all; method: immunoSEQ multiplex PCR. The sample yields over a million clones, about 98.5% seen once. Sequencing input: naive CD4+ T cells sorted from blood. These receptors came from a man younger than 40 in good health. Both conserved end residues are part of each CDR3. Fields, in order: V gene, D gene, clone size, J gene, CDR3 protein, CDR3 DNA. The D gene is left open where the match is weak. Expanded clones get a size class; other rows say once, few or many, or leave the size out.

V gene: TRBV5-4; D gene: TRBD1; clone size: .; J gene: TRBJ1-2; CDR3 protein: CASSRDRDGYTF; CDR3 DNA: TGTGCCAGCAGCCGTGACAGGGATGGCTACACCTTC
V gene: TRBV29-1; D gene: .; clone size: .; J gene: TRBJ2-2; CDR3 protein: CSVDPNTGELFF; CDR3 DNA: TGCAGCGTTGACCCCAACACCGGGGAGCTGTTTTTT
V gene: TRBV19; D gene: .; clone size: .; J gene: TRBJ2-7; CDR3 protein: CASSIGGASSSYEQYF; CDR3 DNA: TGTGCCAGTAGTATAGGAGGGGCCAGTTCCTCCTACGAGCAGTACTTC
V gene: TRBV1; D gene: .; clone size: .; J gene: TRBJ2-2; CDR3 protein: CTSSLTSGRATGELFF; CDR3 DNA: TGCACCAGCAGCCTAACTAGCGGGAGGGCCACCGGGGAGCTGTTTTTT
V gene: TRBV9; D gene: .; clone size: .; J gene: TRBJ2-6; CDR3 protein: CASSIQSSGANVLTF; CDR3 DNA: TGTGCCAGCAGCATACAAAGCTCTGGGGCCAACGTCCTGACTTTC
V gene: TRBV6-4; D gene: TRBD2; clone size: few; J gene: TRBJ2-1; CDR3 protein: CASSDSAGGYNEQFF; CDR3 DNA: TGTGCCAGCAGTGACTCAGCGGGAGGGTACAATGAGCAGTTCTTC
V gene: TRBV11-2; D gene: .; clone size: .; J gene: TRBJ2-3; CDR3 protein: CASSFLAPSTDTQYF; CDR3 DNA: TGTGCCAGCAGCTTCCTAGCGCCTAGCACAGATACGCAGTATTTT
V gene: TRBV11-2; D gene: TRBD2; clone size: .; J gene: TRBJ2-7; CDR3 protein: CASSSGTPSSGTYEQYF; CDR3 DNA: TGTGCCAGCAGCTCCGGAACCCCCTCTAGCGGGACCTACGAGCAGTACTTC
V gene: TRBV5-1; D gene: .; clone size: .; J gene: TRBJ2-5; CDR3 protein: CASTRSGQETQYF; CDR3 DNA: TGCGCCAGCACCCGTAGCGGCCAAGAGACCCAGTACTTC
V gene: TRBV7-7; D gene: .; clone size: .; J gene: TRBJ2-3; CDR3 protein: CASSLGLSTDTQYF; CDR3 DNA: TGTGCTAGCAGCTTAGGCCTCAGCACAGATACGCAGTATTTT
V gene: TRBV9; D gene: TRBD2; clone size: .; J gene: TRBJ2-7; CDR3 protein: CASSEGLEGYEQYF; CDR3 DNA: TGTGCCAGCAGCGAGGGACTAGAGGGCTACGAGCAGTACTTC
V gene: TRBV2; D gene: .; clone size: .; J gene: TRBJ2-5; CDR3 protein: CASSDRRLASQETQYF; CDR3 DNA: TGTGCCAGCAGTGATCGTCGGCTAGCGAGCCAAGAGACCCAGTACTTC
V gene: TRBV7-9; D gene: TRBD2; clone size: .; J gene: TRBJ2-7; CDR3 protein: CASSLVSGRLSYEQYF; CDR3 DNA: TGTGCCAGCAGCTTAGTTAGCGGGAGGCTCTCCTACGAGCAGTACTTC
V gene: TRBV10-2; D gene: TRBD2; clone size: .; J gene: TRBJ2-2; CDR3 protein: CASSDKGLAGVLGGAGELFF; CDR3 DNA: TGCGCCAGCAGTGATAAGGGACTAGCGGGAGTACTGGGGGGTGCCGGGGAGCTGTTTTTT
V gene: TRBV4-3; D gene: .; clone size: .; J gene: TRBJ1-2; CDR3 protein: CASSQEASAGYGYTF; CDR3 DNA: TGCGCCAGCAGCCAAGAGGCCTCTGCGGGCTATGGCTACACCTTC
V gene: TRBV28; D gene: TRBD2; clone size: .; J gene: TRBJ2-4; CDR3 protein: CASSFGASGRGNIQYF; CDR3 DNA: TGTGCCAGCAGTTTTGGGGCTAGCGGGAGGGGAAACATTCAGTACTTC
V gene: TRBV27; D gene: TRBD1; clone size: .; J gene: TRBJ1-2; CDR3 protein: CASSSGTGSNYGYTF; CDR3 DNA: TGTGCCAGCAGTTCGGGGACAGGTTCTAACTATGGCTACACCTTC
V gene: TRBV6-6; D gene: TRBD2; clone size: .; J gene: TRBJ2-1; CDR3 protein: CASSLSSGSYNEQFF; CDR3 DNA: TGTGCCAGCAGTTTATCTAGCGGGAGTTACAATGAGCAGTTCTTC
V gene: TRBV18; D gene: .; clone size: .; J gene: TRBJ2-7; CDR3 protein: CASSRAPSILLGEQYF; CDR3 DNA: TGTGCCAGCTCCCGGGCCCCATCCATCCTCTTGGGCGAGCAGTACTTC
V gene: TRBV5-4; D gene: TRBD1; clone size: .; J gene: TRBJ2-7; CDR3 protein: CASSQGQGMDEQYF; CDR3 DNA: TGTGCCAGCAGCCAGGGACAGGGAATGGACGAGCAGTACTTC
V gene: TRBV6-5; D gene: .; clone size: .; J gene: TRBJ2-1; CDR3 protein: CASRRPGREQFF; CDR3 DNA: TGTGCCAGCAGACGTCCAGGGCGTGAGCAGTTCTTC
V gene: TRBV29-1; D gene: TRBD1; clone size: few; J gene: TRBJ2-2; CDR3 protein: CSVEGQEVAGELFF; CDR3 DNA: TGCAGCGTGGAGGGACAGGAGGTCGCCGGGGAGCTGTTTTTT
V gene: TRBV28; D gene: .; clone size: .; J gene: TRBJ1-1; CDR3 protein: CASSLAGAQLAWVNTEAFF; CDR3 DNA: TGTGCCAGCAGTTTAGCCGGGGCCCAATTAGCTTGGGTGAACACTGAAGCTTTCTTT
V gene: TRBV29-1; D gene: .; clone size: .; J gene: TRBJ2-1; CDR3 protein: CSVAPTYNEQFF; CDR3 DNA: TGCAGCGTTGCGCCCACCTACAATGAGCAGTTCTTC
V gene: TRBV28; D gene: .; clone size: .; J gene: TRBJ1-1; CDR3 protein: CASSLFTEAFF; CDR3 DNA: TGTGCCAGCAGTTTATTCACTGAAGCTTTCTTT
V gene: TRBV10-3; D gene: .; clone size: .; J gene: TRBJ2-1; CDR3 protein: CAINHPGLEGRNEQFF; CDR3 DNA: TGTGCCATCAACCACCCAGGGCTAGAGGGTCGGAATGAGCAGTTCTTC
V gene: TRBV7-2; D gene: TRBD1; clone size: .; J gene: TRBJ1-5; CDR3 protein: CASSPIGRGTGGDQPQHF; CDR3 DNA: TGTGCCAGCAGCCCCATAGGCCGGGGGACAGGGGGGGATCAGCCCCAGCATTTT
V gene: TRBV6-6; D gene: .; clone size: .; J gene: TRBJ1-1; CDR3 protein: CASTMDRTGTEAFF; CDR3 DNA: TGTGCCAGCACCATGGACCGGACCGGGACTGAAGCTTTCTTT
V gene: TRBV7-8; D gene: TRBD2; clone size: .; J gene: TRBJ2-1; CDR3 protein: CASSLVEALAGDNEQFF; CDR3 DNA: TGTGCCAGCAGCTTAGTAGAGGCACTAGCGGGCGACAATGAGCAGTTCTTC
V gene: TRBV5-1; D gene: TRBD2; clone size: .; J gene: TRBJ2-3; CDR3 protein: CASSLVAGGVSASSDTQYF; CDR3 DNA: TGCGCCAGCAGCCTGGTAGCGGGAGGGGTCTCAGCGTCGTCAGATACGCAGTATTTT
V gene: TRBV7-3; D gene: .; clone size: .; J gene: TRBJ2-3; CDR3 protein: CASSLTPGSDTQYF; CDR3 DNA: TGTGCCAGCAGCTTAACCCCGGGATCAGATACGCAGTATTTT
V gene: TRBV14; D gene: TRBD2; clone size: .; J gene: TRBJ2-1; CDR3 protein: CASSPALARGGDEQFF; CDR3 DNA: TGTGCCAGCAGCCCCGCCCTAGCTCGGGGGGGGGATGAGCAGTTCTTC
V gene: TRBV11-2; D gene: TRBD1; clone size: .; J gene: TRBJ1-1; CDR3 protein: CASSLGPDRARTEAFF; CDR3 DNA: TGTGCCAGCAGCTTAGGACCGGACAGGGCGAGGACTGAAGCTTTCTTT
V gene: TRBV7-9; D gene: .; clone size: .; J gene: TRBJ2-7; CDR3 protein: CASSSRTAYEQYF; CDR3 DNA: TGTGCCAGCAGCTCCCGAACTGCCTACGAGCAGTACTTC
V gene: TRBV7-9; D gene: .; clone size: once; J gene: TRBJ2-7; CDR3 protein: CASSSSSSYEQYF; CDR3 DNA: TGTGCCAGCAGCTCTTCTTCGTCCTACGAGCAGTACTTC
V gene: TRBV2; D gene: .; clone size: once; J gene: TRBJ2-1; CDR3 protein: CASSGWGVRVDEQFF; CDR3 DNA: TGTGCCAGCAGCGGATGGGGGGTACGGGTCGATGAGCAGTTCTTC
V gene: TRBV6-4; D gene: .; clone size: .; J gene: TRBJ2-7; CDR3 protein: CASSPDKSSYEQYF; CDR3 DNA: TGTGCCAGCAGTCCGGACAAGAGCTCCTACGAGCAGTACTTC
V gene: TRBV19; D gene: .; clone size: .; J gene: TRBJ1-1; CDR3 protein: CASRGAQVTEAFF; CDR3 DNA: TGTGCCAGTAGAGGGGCGCAGGTTACTGAAGCTTTCTTT
V gene: TRBV7-2; D gene: TRBD2; clone size: .; J gene: TRBJ2-7; CDR3 protein: CASSLAGPSGYYEQYF; CDR3 DNA: TGTGCCAGCAGCTTAGCTGGTCCTAGCGGTTACTACGAGCAGTACTTC
V gene: TRBV10-3; D gene: TRBD1; clone size: once; J gene: TRBJ1-5; CDR3 protein: CAISETGEPQHF; CDR3 DNA: TGTGCCATCAGTGAGACAGGGGAGCCCCAGCATTTT